The clone carrying this T cell receptor beta chain appeared many times. This CDR3 comprises 16 residues. Trimming removed 3 bases at V and 2 bases at J, with 15 bases between. Germline-derived CDR1 and CDR2 are SEHNR and FQNEAQ (reference sequence). Using its own MiXCR run on the 5' RACE reads, TCRdb lists one record per CDR3 protein. The data hold about 160,000 distinct CDR3 sequences, with 6% to 7.5% observed a single time. This sample is drawn from a study of T cells after yellow fever vaccination. The chain has TRBV7-9 and TRBJ2-3, with D tentatively TRBD1 (6 bases). The source was CD4+ T cells sorted from PBMCs, collected less than 6 days after the first yellow fever vaccination. The clonotype comes from a man in his late teens or twenties who received the YFV17D yellow fever vaccine. The CDR3 sequence: CASSFRDTSTTDTQYF. CDR3 nucleotide sequence: TGTGCCAGCAGCTTCCGGGACACATCGACCACAGATACGCAGTATTTT.